Shown below are 8 T cell receptor beta chains from a single sample sequenced in a study of blood T cell repertoires in COVID-19. The assay was immunoSEQ multiplex PCR, and TCRdb's table has in-frame clones only and misses some. The sample has roughly 230,000 clones, approximately 91% seen once. Material: peripheral blood. These receptors were obtained from a man aged 25 to 40 with COVID-19, enrolled during active disease.

The chain carries TRBV5-1 and TRBJ1-2, with D unclear. V lost 2 bases, J lost 8 bases, and 10 bases lay in between. Germline CDR1 and CDR2: SGHRS and YFSETQ. The CDR3 runs to 12 residues. CDR3 protein: CASSFEGEGYTF. The CDR3 DNA reads as TGCGCCAGCAGCTTTGAGGGCGAGGGCTACACCTTC.

This chain links TRBV30 with TRBJ1-2; D remains unclear. Per the germline V gene, CDR1 is GTSNPN and CDR2 is SVGIG (reference sequence). Trimming took 5 bases from V and 7 from J, leaving 14 bases between them. The CDR3 spans 12 residues. Written as DNA, the CDR3 is TGTGCCTGGCCGCTGCCCTATGGTGGCTACACCTTC. Translation: CAWPLPYGGYTF.

This CDR3 is CASSLGGMGDTIYF. The CDR3 bases are TGTGCCAGCAGCTTAGGGGGCATGGGTGACACCATATATTTT. The J gene is TRBJ1-3, the V gene TRBV11-2; tentatively, D is TRBD1 (5 bases). Germline values: CDR1 SGHAT, CDR2 FQNNGV. CDR3 length: 14 residues. V was clipped by 1 base and J by 8 bases, with 12 bases between them.

The chain joins TRBV5-1 to TRBJ1-4; 9 bases align to TRBD1. This CDR3 region has 16 residues. The J segment lost 4 bases and the V segment lost 3 bases, leaving 7 bases of the junction unmatched. Per the germline V gene, CDR1 is SGHRS and CDR2 is YFSETQ. CDR3 nucleotides: TGCGCCAGCAGCTCGGGACAGGGATCGAGTAATGAAAAACTGTTTTTT. This translates into CASSSGQGSSNEKLFF. Using reference TRBV5-1 and TRBJ1-4 for the parts outside the CDR3, the full variable domain is KAGVTQTPRYLIKTRGQQVTLSCSPISGHRSVSWYQQTPGQGLQFLFEYFSETQRNKGNFPGRFSGRQFSNSRSEMNVSTLELGDSALYLCASSSGQGSSNEKLFFGSGTQLSVL.

The chain couples TRBV4-1 to TRBJ2-4, with no clear D. Trimming left V 3 bases short and J 1 base short, with 10 bases between. The CDR3 covers 15 residues. Germline assignment: CDR1 MGHRA and CDR2 YSYEKL. The CDR3 sequence: CASSQYSAAKNIQYF. CDR3 bases: TGCGCCAGCAGCCAGTACAGTGCGGCCAAAAACATTCAGTACTTC.

The genes are TRBV5-3 and TRBJ1-1; no definite D call. TRBV5-3 has ORF status, its function being uncertain. Trimming shortened V by 0 bases and J by 0 bases, and 21 bases separated the two germline ends. This CDR3 comprises 19 residues. CDR3 in DNA: TGTGCCAGAAGCTTGGCCTCAGGCGCCTTTGAAGAAATGAACACTGAAGCTTTCTTT. This translates into CARSLASGAFEEMNTEAFF.

The J gene is TRBJ2-1, the V gene TRBV9; TRBD1 matches at 8 bases. This CDR3 contains 15 residues. CDR1 and CDR2 (germline): SGDLS, YYNGEE. The J segment lost 6 bases and the V segment lost 0 bases, leaving 5 bases of the junction unmatched. The CDR3 sequence: CASSVEGTGFNEQFF. The CDR3 bases are TGTGCCAGCAGCGTAGAGGGGACAGGCTTCAATGAGCAGTTCTTC. Full variable domain (missing parts from reference TRBV9 and TRBJ2-1): DSGVTQTPKHLITATGQRVTLRCSPRSGDLSVYWYQQSLDQGLQFLIQYYNGEERAKGNILERFSAQQFPDLHSELNLSSLELGDSALYFCASSVEGTGFNEQFFGPGTRLTVL.

J is TRBJ1-5 and V is TRBV5-5; no clear D. The CDR3 contains 15 residues. With 4 bases removed from V and 1 base from J, the gap between germline ends came to 12 bases. CDR1 is SGHKS and CDR2 is YYEKEE in the germline V gene (reference sequence). CDR3 nucleotide sequence: TGTGCCAGCAGCCCTTTCTTAGCAAGCAATCAGCCCCAGCATTTT. This encodes CASSPFLASNQPQHF.